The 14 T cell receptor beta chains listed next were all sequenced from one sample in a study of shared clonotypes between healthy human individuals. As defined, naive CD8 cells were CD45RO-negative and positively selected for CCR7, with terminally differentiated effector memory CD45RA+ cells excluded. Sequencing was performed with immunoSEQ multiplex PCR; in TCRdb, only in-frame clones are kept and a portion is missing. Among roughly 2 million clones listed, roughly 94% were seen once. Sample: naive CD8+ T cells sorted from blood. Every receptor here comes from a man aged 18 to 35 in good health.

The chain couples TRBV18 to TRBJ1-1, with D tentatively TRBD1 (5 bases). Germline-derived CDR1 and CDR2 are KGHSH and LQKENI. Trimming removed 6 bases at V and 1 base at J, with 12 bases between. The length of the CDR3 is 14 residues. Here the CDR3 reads CASSDQGQNTEAFF. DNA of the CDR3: TGTGCCAGCTCGGACCAGGGTCAGAACACTGAAGCTTTCTTT.

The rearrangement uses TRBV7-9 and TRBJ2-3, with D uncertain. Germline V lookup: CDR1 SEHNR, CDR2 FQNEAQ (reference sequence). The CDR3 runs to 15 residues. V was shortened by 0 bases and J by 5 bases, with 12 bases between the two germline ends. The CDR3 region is CASSLAYPLGDTQYF. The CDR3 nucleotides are TGTGCCAGCAGCTTAGCTTATCCTCTTGGAGATACGCAGTATTTT.

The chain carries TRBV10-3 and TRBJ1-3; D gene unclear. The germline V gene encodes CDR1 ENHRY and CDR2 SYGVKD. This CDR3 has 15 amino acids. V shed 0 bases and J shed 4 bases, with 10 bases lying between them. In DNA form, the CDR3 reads TGTGCCATCAGTGAGTCGAGGGTAGCAGGAAACACCATATATTTT. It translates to CAISESRVAGNTIYF.

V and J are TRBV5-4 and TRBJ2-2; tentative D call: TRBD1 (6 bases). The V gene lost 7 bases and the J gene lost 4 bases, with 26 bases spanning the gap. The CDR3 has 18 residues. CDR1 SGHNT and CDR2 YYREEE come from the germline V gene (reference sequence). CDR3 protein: CASATSFRDIGLTGELFF. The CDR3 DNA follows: TGTGCCAGCGCCACAAGCTTTAGGGACATAGGTCTCACCGGGGAGCTGTTTTTT.

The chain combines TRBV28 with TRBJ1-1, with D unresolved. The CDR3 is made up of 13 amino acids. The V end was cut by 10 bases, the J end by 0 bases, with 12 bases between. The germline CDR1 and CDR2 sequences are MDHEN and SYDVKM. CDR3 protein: CAIQQLMNTEAFF. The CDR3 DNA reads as TGTGCCATCCAACAATTAATGAACACTGAAGCTTTCTTT.

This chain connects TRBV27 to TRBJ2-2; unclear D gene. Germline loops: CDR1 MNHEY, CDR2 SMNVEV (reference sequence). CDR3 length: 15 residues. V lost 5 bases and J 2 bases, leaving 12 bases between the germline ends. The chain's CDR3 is CASSLTRQNTGELFF. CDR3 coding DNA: TGTGCCAGCAGTCTAACGCGCCAAAACACCGGGGAGCTGTTTTTT.

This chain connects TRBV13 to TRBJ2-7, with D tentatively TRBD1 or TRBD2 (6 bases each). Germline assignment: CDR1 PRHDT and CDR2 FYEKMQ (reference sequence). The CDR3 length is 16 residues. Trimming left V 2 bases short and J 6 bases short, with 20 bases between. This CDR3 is CASSLNSWGAGGEQYF. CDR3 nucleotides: TGTGCCAGCAGCTTAAATAGCTGGGGGGCCGGGGGCGAGCAGTACTTC.

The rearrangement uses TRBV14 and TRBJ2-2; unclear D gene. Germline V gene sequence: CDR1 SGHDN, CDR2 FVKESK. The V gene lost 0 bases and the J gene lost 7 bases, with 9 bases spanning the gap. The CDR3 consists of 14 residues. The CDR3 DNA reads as TGTGCCAGCAGCCAAGATTGGGGAAGCGGGGAGCTGTTTTTT. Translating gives CASSQDWGSGELFF. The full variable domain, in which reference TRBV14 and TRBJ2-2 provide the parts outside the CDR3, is EAGVTQFPSHSVIEKGQTVTLRCDPISGHDNLYWYRRVMGKEIKFLLHFVKESKQDESGMPNNRFLAERTGGTYSTLKVQPAELEDSGVYFCASSQDWGSGELFFGEGSRLTVL.

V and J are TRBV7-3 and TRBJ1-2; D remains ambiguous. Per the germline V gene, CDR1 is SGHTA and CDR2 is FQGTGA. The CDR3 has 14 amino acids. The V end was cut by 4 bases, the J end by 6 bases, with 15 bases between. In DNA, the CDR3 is TGTGCCAGCAGCTCACCGGGGTCAGGAGATGGCTACACCTTC. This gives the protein CASSSPGSGDGYTF.

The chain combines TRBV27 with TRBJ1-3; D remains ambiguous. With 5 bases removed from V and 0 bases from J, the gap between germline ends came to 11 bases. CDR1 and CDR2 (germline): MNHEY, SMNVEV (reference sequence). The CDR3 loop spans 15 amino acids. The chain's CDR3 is CASSAPSDSGNTIYF. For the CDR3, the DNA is TGTGCCAGCAGTGCCCCCAGTGACTCTGGAAACACCATATATTTT.

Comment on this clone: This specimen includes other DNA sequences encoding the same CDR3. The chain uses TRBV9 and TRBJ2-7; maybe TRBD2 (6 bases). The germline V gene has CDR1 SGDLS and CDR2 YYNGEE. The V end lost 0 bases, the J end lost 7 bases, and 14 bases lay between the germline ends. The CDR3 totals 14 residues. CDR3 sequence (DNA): TGTGCCAGCAGCGTAGGGGGCCTAGCGCGGGAGCAGTACTTC. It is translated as CASSVGGLAREQYF.

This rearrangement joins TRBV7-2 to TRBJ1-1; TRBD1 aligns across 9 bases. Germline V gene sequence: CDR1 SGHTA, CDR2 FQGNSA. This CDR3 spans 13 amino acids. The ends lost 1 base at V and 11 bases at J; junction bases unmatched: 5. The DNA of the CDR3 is TGTGCCAGCAGCTTAGAACAGGGGGCGCGGGCTTTCTTT. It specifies CASSLEQGARAFF. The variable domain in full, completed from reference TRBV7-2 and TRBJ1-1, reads GAGVSQSPSNKVTEKGKDVELRCDPISGHTALYWYRQSLGQGLEFLIYFQGNSAPDKSGLPSDRFSAERTGGSVSTLTIQRTQQEDSAVYLCASSLEQGARAFFGQGTRLTVV.

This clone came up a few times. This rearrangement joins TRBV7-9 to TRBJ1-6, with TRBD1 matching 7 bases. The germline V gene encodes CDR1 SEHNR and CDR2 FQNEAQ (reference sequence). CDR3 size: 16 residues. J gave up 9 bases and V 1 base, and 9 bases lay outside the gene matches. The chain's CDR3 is CASSLVREGAGSPLHF. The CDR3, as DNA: TGTGCCAGCAGCTTAGTTAGGGAGGGGGCAGGTTCACCCCTCCACTTT.

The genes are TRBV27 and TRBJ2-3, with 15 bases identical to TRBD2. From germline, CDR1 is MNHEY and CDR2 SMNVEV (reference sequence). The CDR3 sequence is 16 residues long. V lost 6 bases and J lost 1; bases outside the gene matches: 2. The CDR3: CASSWTSGRGTDTQYF. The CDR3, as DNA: TGTGCCAGCAGCTGGACTAGCGGGAGGGGCACAGATACGCAGTATTTT.